This T cell receptor beta chain is drawn from a study of T cells in Graves' hyperthyroidism and ophthalmopathy. Progressors' blood was drawn at hyperthyroidism diagnosis, before ophthalmopathy symptoms. A 10 ml volume of fresh peripheral blood provided the PBMCs. A word on this clonotype: Its antigen is unidentified.

The CDR3 loop spans 14 amino acids. The J segment lost 6 bases and the V segment lost 6 bases, leaving 9 bases of the junction unmatched. Points from the study as a whole: Blood also contained most expanded thyroid clonotypes above 0.001.

Amplification of TCR beta CDR3 regions used RNA as the template. HTBI primers drove first-round RT-PCR of the TCR CDR3. TCRdb analysed the multiplex PCR reads with MiXCR anew, one entry per CDR3 protein. The sample gives about 280,000 distinct CDR3 sequences, 25% of which show up once; about 30% is in the top ten. The source is a man aged 40-55 years with Graves' hyperthyroidism that later progressed to Graves' ophthalmopathy. The material sequenced was blood. This chain joins TRBV12-3 or TRBV12-4 and TRBJ2-3; 7 positions agree with TRBD1. The CDR3 nucleotides read TGTGCCAGCAGCCGACCCGACAGGGCGGATACGCAGTATTTT. It is translated as CASSRPDRADTQYF.